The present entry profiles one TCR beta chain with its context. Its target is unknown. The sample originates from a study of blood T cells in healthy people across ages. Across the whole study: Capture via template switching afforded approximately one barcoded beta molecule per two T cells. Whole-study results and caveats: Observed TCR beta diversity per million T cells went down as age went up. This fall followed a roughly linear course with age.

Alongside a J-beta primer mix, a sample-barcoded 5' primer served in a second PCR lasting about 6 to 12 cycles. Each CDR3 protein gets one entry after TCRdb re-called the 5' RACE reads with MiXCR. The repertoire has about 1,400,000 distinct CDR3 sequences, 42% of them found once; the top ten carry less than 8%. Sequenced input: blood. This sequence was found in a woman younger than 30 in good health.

In DNA, the CDR3 is TGTGCCAGCAGTTACCTGAGGCAGGGAGATGGCTACACCTTC. It codes for CASSYLRQGDGYTF. The rearrangement joins TRBV6-5 to TRBJ1-2; a possible D gene is TRBD1 (5 bases). The CDR3 loop spans 14 amino acids. V was clipped by 2 bases and J by 6 bases, with 13 bases between them. Germline V gene data show CDR1 as MNHEY and CDR2 as SVGAGI.